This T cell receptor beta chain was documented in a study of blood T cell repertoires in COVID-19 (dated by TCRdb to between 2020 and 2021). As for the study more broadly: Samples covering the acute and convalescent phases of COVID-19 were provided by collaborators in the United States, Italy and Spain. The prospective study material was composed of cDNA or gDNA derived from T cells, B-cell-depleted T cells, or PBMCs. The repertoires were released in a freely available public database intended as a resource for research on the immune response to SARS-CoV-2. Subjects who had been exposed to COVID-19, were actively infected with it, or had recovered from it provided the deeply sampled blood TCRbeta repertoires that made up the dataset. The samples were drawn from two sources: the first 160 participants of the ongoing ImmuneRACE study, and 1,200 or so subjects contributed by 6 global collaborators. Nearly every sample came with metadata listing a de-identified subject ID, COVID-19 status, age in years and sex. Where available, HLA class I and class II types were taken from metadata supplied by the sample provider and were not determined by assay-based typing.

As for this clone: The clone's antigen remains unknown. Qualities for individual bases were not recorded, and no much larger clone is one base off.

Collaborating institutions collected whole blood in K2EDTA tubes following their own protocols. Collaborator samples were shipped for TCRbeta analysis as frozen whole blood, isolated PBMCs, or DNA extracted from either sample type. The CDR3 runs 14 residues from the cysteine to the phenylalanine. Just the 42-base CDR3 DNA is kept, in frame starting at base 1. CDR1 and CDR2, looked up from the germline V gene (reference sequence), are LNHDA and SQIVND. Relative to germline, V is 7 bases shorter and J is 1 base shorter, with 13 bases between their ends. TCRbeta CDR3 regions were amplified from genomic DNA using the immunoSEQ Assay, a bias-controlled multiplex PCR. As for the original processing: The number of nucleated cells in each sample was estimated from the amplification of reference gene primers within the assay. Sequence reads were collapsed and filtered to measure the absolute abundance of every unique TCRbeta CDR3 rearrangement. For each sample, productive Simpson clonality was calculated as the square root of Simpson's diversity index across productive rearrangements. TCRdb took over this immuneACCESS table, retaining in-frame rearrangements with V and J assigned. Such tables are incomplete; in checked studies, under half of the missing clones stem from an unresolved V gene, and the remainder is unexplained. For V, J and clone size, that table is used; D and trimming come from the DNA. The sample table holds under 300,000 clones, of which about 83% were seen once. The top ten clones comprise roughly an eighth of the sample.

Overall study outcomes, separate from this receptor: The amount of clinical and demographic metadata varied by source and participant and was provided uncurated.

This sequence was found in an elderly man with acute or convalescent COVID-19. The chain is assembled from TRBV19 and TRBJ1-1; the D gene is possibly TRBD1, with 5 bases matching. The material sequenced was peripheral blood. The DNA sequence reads TGTGCCAGTACCATCAGACAGACGAACACTGAAGCTTTCTTT. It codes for CASTIRQTNTEAFF. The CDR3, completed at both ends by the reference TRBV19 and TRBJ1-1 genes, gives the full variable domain DGGITQSPKYLFRKEGQNVTLSCEQNLNHDAMYWYRQDPGQGLRLIYYSQIVNDFQKGDIAEGYSVSREKKESFPLTVTSAQKNPTAFYLCASTIRQTNTEAFFGQGTRLTVV.